This entry lists 5 T cell receptor beta chains sequenced from one sample in a study of human T cells and chemical hapten exposure. A single record per CDR3 protein comes from TCRdb applying MiXCR to the RACE reads. Here the sample spans approximately 340,000 distinct CDR3 sequences, under 9% being singletons. Time point of the sample: patch test 1, 2 weeks after DPC sensitization. Indicated treatment: therapeutic diphenylcyclopropenone sensitization with weekly scalp DPC. The specimen was whole blood, collected in connection with sensitization to the hapten diphenylcyclopropenone (DPC). Receptor source: a woman aged 18-29 years with alopecia areata. Some clones in this sample may be carry-over from other donors' samples.

This clonotype was seen a handful of times. In nucleotides, the CDR3 is TGCAGTGCTCCTGGGGACAATCAGCCCCAGCATTTT. Encoded protein: CSAPGDNQPQHF. This sequence joins TRBV20-1 and TRBJ1-5; D unclear. The CDR3 sequence is 12 residues long. V lost 5 bases to trimming and J lost 3 bases, with 8 bases between them. The germline V gene has CDR1 DFQATT and CDR2 SNEGSKA (reference sequence).

This clonotype was counted only a few times. The chain carries TRBV7-9 and TRBJ1-1; D is uncertain. The CDR3 consists of 15 residues. Trimming left V 5 bases short and J 1 base short, with 14 bases between. The germline V gene encodes CDR1 SEHNR and CDR2 FQNEAQ (reference sequence). The CDR3 nucleotides are TGTGCCAGCAGCCCCCTGCGAGGAGGGAACACTGAAGCTTTCTTT. Its translation: CASSPLRGGNTEAFF.

This clonotype was detected only a few times. V gene TRBV20-1 combines with J gene TRBJ2-2; perhaps TRBD2 as D (6 bases). The V end was cut by 3 bases, the J end by 3 bases, with 11 bases between. The CDR3 is 14 amino acids. Per the germline V gene, CDR1 is DFQATT and CDR2 is SNEGSKA (reference sequence). The CDR3 sequence is CSARRGLDTGELFF. CDR3 DNA: TGCAGTGCTAGGAGGGGACTCGACACCGGGGAGCTGTTTTTT.

The J gene is TRBJ1-2, the V gene TRBV2; no definite D call. CDR3 size: 14 residues. Germline V CDR1 and CDR2: SNHLY, FYNNEI. The ends were cut back, 10 bases at V and 5 bases at J, with 20 bases in the middle. The CDR3 spells CATASLRVAYGYTF. The CDR3 nucleotides are TGTGCCACCGCCTCCCTGAGAGTAGCTTATGGCTACACCTTC.

The chain joins TRBV28 to TRBJ2-5; possibly TRBD1 for D (6 bases). CDR3 length: 14 residues. CDR1 and CDR2 (germline): MDHEN, SYDVKM. Between the trimmed V and J ends, which lost 7 bases and 5 bases, there was a span of 17 bases. This CDR3 is CASNPKGTGETQYF. The CDR3 bases are TGTGCCAGCAACCCGAAGGGAACAGGGGAGACCCAGTACTTC. The full variable domain, in which reference TRBV28 and TRBJ2-5 provide the parts outside the CDR3, is DVKVTQSSRYLVKRTGEKVFLECVQDMDHENMFWYRQDPGLGLRLIYFSYDVKMKEKGDIPEGYSVSREKKERFSLILESASTNQTSMYLCASNPKGTGETQYFGPGTRLLVL.